The rows below give T cell receptor beta chains drawn from one sample of a study of Ad26.COV2.S vaccination and SARS-CoV-2 variants. TCRdb's table, derived via immunoSEQ multiplex PCR, lists solely in-frame clones and lacks some. The sample lists 450,000 to 550,000 clones, roughly nine tenths occurring once. Sample: peripheral blood, taken in a trial of Ad26.COV2.S vaccine versus placebo. Receptor source: a person between 18 and 59 years old who received the Ad26.COV2.S COVID-19 vaccine or a placebo. Both conserved end residues are part of each CDR3. Fields, in order: D gene, J gene, clone size, V gene, CDR3 DNA, CDR3 protein. D genes are given only for firm matches. Size is omitted from some rows. Given values are once, few, many or a class for expanded clones.

d_call: TRBD2
j_call: TRBJ2-3
clone_size: .
v_call: TRBV9
cdr3_nt: TGTGCCAGCACCGGACTAGCGGGGGGGCCTCTTAGCACAGATACGCAGTATTTT
cdr3_aa: CASTGLAGGPLSTDTQYF

d_call: .
j_call: TRBJ1-4
clone_size: .
v_call: TRBV20-1
cdr3_nt: TGCAGTGCTAGTAGGACAGTTAATGAAAAACTGTTTTTT
cdr3_aa: CSASRTVNEKLFF

d_call: TRBD2
j_call: TRBJ2-7
clone_size: .
v_call: TRBV2
cdr3_nt: TGTGCCAGCAGTGGGACTAGCGGGAAGCAGTACTTC
cdr3_aa: CASSGTSGKQYF

d_call: TRBD1
j_call: TRBJ1-6
clone_size: .
v_call: TRBV19
cdr3_nt: TGTGCCAGTAGTACGTGGGGACAGGGAGATTCACCCCTCCACTTT
cdr3_aa: CASSTWGQGDSPLHF

d_call: .
j_call: TRBJ2-3
clone_size: once
v_call: TRBV2
cdr3_nt: TGTGCCAGCAGCAGGACTTACACAGATACGCAGTATTTT
cdr3_aa: CASSRTYTDTQYF

d_call: .
j_call: TRBJ2-1
clone_size: .
v_call: TRBV9
cdr3_nt: TGTGCCAGCAGCGTATCGGTCAGGGGAAGGGATGAGCAGTTCTTC
cdr3_aa: CASSVSVRGRDEQFF

d_call: .
j_call: TRBJ1-5
clone_size: .
v_call: TRBV11-2
cdr3_nt: TGTGCCAGCAGTCTGGGTGGGTCCAATCAGCCCCAGCATTTT
cdr3_aa: CASSLGGSNQPQHF

d_call: .
j_call: TRBJ1-2
clone_size: .
v_call: TRBV18
cdr3_nt: TGTGCCAGCTCACCGGATCTCGGCTATGGCTACACCTTC
cdr3_aa: CASSPDLGYGYTF

d_call: .
j_call: TRBJ2-1
clone_size: .
v_call: TRBV30
cdr3_nt: TGTGCCTGGAGTGTTTTGACATACTACAATGAGCAGTTCTTC
cdr3_aa: CAWSVLTYYNEQFF

d_call: TRBD2
j_call: TRBJ2-1
clone_size: .
v_call: TRBV6-5
cdr3_nt: TGTGCCAGCAGGCAGCGGGGGGGACTGGTTCAGTTCTTC
cdr3_aa: CASRQRGGLVQFF

d_call: .
j_call: TRBJ1-2
clone_size: .
v_call: TRBV28
cdr3_nt: TGTGCCACCAACCTCCCCAACGGCTACACCTTC
cdr3_aa: CATNLPNGYTF

d_call: .
j_call: TRBJ1-1
clone_size: .
v_call: TRBV7-9
cdr3_nt: TGTGCCAGCAGCCAGATGAACACTGAAGCTTTCTTT
cdr3_aa: CASSQMNTEAFF

d_call: TRBD2
j_call: TRBJ2-5
clone_size: .
v_call: TRBV7-9
cdr3_nt: TGTGCCAGCAGCCAAGCGGGAGTGGAGACCCAGTACTTC
cdr3_aa: CASSQAGVETQYF

d_call: .
j_call: TRBJ2-1
clone_size: .
v_call: TRBV19
cdr3_nt: TGTGCCAGTAGTATGCGAAGATTGCCTGAGCAGTTCTTC
cdr3_aa: CASSMRRLPEQFF

d_call: .
j_call: TRBJ2-1
clone_size: .
v_call: TRBV4-1
cdr3_nt: TGCGCCAGCAGCCAAGTTGGGGGGAGTGAGCAGTTCTTC
cdr3_aa: CASSQVGGSEQFF

d_call: TRBD2
j_call: TRBJ2-5
clone_size: .
v_call: TRBV7-6
cdr3_nt: TGTGCCAGCAGCCCGAAGACTAGCGGGAGGGGGGAGACCCAGTACTTC
cdr3_aa: CASSPKTSGRGETQYF

d_call: .
j_call: TRBJ2-2
clone_size: .
v_call: TRBV15
cdr3_nt: TGTGCCACCAGCGGCTCGGGCACCACCGGGGAGCTGTTTTTT
cdr3_aa: CATSGSGTTGELFF

d_call: .
j_call: TRBJ1-1
clone_size: .
v_call: TRBV7-2
cdr3_nt: TGTGCCAGCAGCTCAGCCGGGACACCTGAAGCTTTCTTT
cdr3_aa: CASSSAGTPEAFF

d_call: TRBD2
j_call: TRBJ2-2
clone_size: .
v_call: TRBV4-1
cdr3_nt: TGCGCCAGCAGCCGATCAACTAGCGGGATAAACACCGGGGAGCTGTTTTTT
cdr3_aa: CASSRSTSGINTGELFF

d_call: .
j_call: TRBJ1-1
clone_size: .
v_call: TRBV18
cdr3_nt: TGTGCCAGCTCACTATCGCAGAGGAACACTGAAGCTTTCTTT
cdr3_aa: CASSLSQRNTEAFF

d_call: .
j_call: TRBJ2-2
clone_size: .
v_call: TRBV24-1
cdr3_nt: TGTGCCACCAGTGATTTGCCCGGAACGAACACCGGGGAGCTGTTTTTT
cdr3_aa: CATSDLPGTNTGELFF

d_call: .
j_call: TRBJ1-5
clone_size: .
v_call: TRBV15
cdr3_nt: TGTGCCACCAGCGCTCTTCTAAACAGGGTCCCCTACAATCAGCCCCAGCATTTT
cdr3_aa: CATSALLNRVPYNQPQHF

d_call: .
j_call: TRBJ1-4
clone_size: .
v_call: TRBV9
cdr3_nt: TGTGCCAGCAGCGTTTTTGGAGGGGCAACTAATGAAAAACTGTTTTTT
cdr3_aa: CASSVFGGATNEKLFF

d_call: .
j_call: TRBJ2-2
clone_size: once
v_call: TRBV4-1
cdr3_nt: TGCGCCAGCAGTCCAATACTGATAATAAACACCGGGGAGCTGTTTTTT
cdr3_aa: CASSPILIINTGELFF

d_call: .
j_call: TRBJ2-7
clone_size: .
v_call: TRBV7-8
cdr3_nt: TGTGCCAGCAGCATCGGGACGTGGTACGAGCAGTACTTC
cdr3_aa: CASSIGTWYEQYF

d_call: .
j_call: TRBJ2-3
clone_size: .
v_call: TRBV18
cdr3_nt: TGTGCCAGCTCACCCGGGACACAGAGCACAGATACGCAGTATTTT
cdr3_aa: CASSPGTQSTDTQYF

d_call: TRBD1
j_call: TRBJ1-1
clone_size: .
v_call: TRBV29-1
cdr3_nt: TGCAGCGTGACAGGGATCATGAACACTGAAGCTTTCTTT
cdr3_aa: CSVTGIMNTEAFF

d_call: .
j_call: TRBJ1-2
clone_size: .
v_call: TRBV6-5
cdr3_nt: TGTGCCAGCAGTTACTCCGGACCCTATGGCTACACCTTC
cdr3_aa: CASSYSGPYGYTF

d_call: TRBD2
j_call: TRBJ2-7
clone_size: .
v_call: TRBV6-5
cdr3_nt: TGTGCCAGCAGTCTTCAGCGGGAGAACTACGAGCAGTACTTC
cdr3_aa: CASSLQRENYEQYF

d_call: .
j_call: TRBJ2-1
clone_size: .
v_call: TRBV18
cdr3_nt: TGTGCCAGCTCACCACGAAGGGTGGGAGTTACTGATGAGCAGTTCTTC
cdr3_aa: CASSPRRVGVTDEQFF

d_call: .
j_call: TRBJ1-1
clone_size: .
v_call: TRBV6-1
cdr3_nt: TGTGCCAGCAGTGAAGAACGGGGGAACACTGAAGCTTTCTTT
cdr3_aa: CASSEERGNTEAFF

d_call: .
j_call: TRBJ2-1
clone_size: .
v_call: TRBV7-9
cdr3_nt: TGTGCCAGCAGCGTATCGCAGGGTATGGGCAATGAGCAGTTCTTC
cdr3_aa: CASSVSQGMGNEQFF

d_call: .
j_call: TRBJ1-1
clone_size: .
v_call: TRBV19
cdr3_nt: TGTGCCAGTAGTATAGGGGGCCGTGGAAACACTGAAGCTTTCTTT
cdr3_aa: CASSIGGRGNTEAFF

d_call: TRBD1
j_call: TRBJ1-3
clone_size: .
v_call: TRBV9
cdr3_nt: TGTGCCAGCACCCGGACAGGGAGTGATGGAAACACCATATATTTT
cdr3_aa: CASTRTGSDGNTIYF

d_call: TRBD2
j_call: TRBJ2-7
clone_size: .
v_call: TRBV5-1
cdr3_nt: TGCGCCAGCAGCACCCGGGGGGGGCTAACCTACGAGCAGTACTTC
cdr3_aa: CASSTRGGLTYEQYF

d_call: .
j_call: TRBJ2-7
clone_size: .
v_call: TRBV28
cdr3_nt: TGTGCCAGCACTTCCGCGGCCGTGTCCCCTGACGAGCAGTACTTC
cdr3_aa: CASTSAAVSPDEQYF

d_call: TRBD1
j_call: TRBJ1-4
clone_size: .
v_call: TRBV10-3
cdr3_nt: TGTGCCATCGGAGGACAGGTTAATGAAAAACTGTTTTTT
cdr3_aa: CAIGGQVNEKLFF